The following is a T cell receptor beta chain sequence with its context. This record comes from a study of T cell changes during pregnancy in multiple sclerosis. Method: immunoSEQ multiplex PCR; TCRdb's copy keeps in-frame clones and lacks some. The table lists more than 15,000 clones, approximately 85% of them singletons. V lost 8 bases, J lost 8 bases, and 4 bases stayed unmatched. Germline CDR1 reads SGHDT; CDR2 reads YYEEEE. This CDR3 is built from 13 residues. The specimen comprised CD8+ T cells from peripheral blood mononuclear cells, sampled in the second trimester of pregnancy. The clonotype originates from a female donor in good health, enrolled as a control in a pregnancy study. This rearrangement joins TRBV5-6 to TRBJ2-1; 13 nucleotides agree with TRBD2. Here the CDR3 reads CASTSGGAHEQFF. CDR3 in DNA: TGTGCCAGTACTAGCGGGGGGGCCCATGAGCAGTTCTTC.